This T cell receptor beta chain was sequenced during a study of Ad26.COV2.S vaccination and SARS-CoV-2 variants. As for the study in general: Ad26.COV2.S shots went into the muscle once or twice, 56 days apart.

CDR1 is MNHEY and CDR2 is SMNVEV in the germline V gene (reference sequence). Trimming stripped 5 bases from V and 0 bases from J, with 29 bases between. The CDR3 length is 20 residues. Indicated treatment: some 20 received Ad26.COV2.S at low or high dose, single or two shots; about 5 received placebo; per-sample allocation not given. Sample collection was performed on day 63 after the first vaccine or placebo injection. Spike of the Wuhan-strain SARS-CoV-2 was expressed by an Ad26 vector, which formed the vaccine. Assay: immunoSEQ multiplex PCR; the TCRdb copy retains only in-frame clones and omits some. The table shows about 320,000 clones, with 86% occurring only once.

The source of this sequence is a person between 18 and 65 years old who received the Ad26.COV2.S COVID-19 vaccine or a placebo. Sequenced material: peripheral blood, taken in a trial of Ad26.COV2.S vaccine versus placebo. The chain links TRBV27 to TRBJ2-7, with D possibly TRBD1 on 7 matching bases. CDR3 DNA: TGTGCCAGCAGTCTCAAACCGGGACAGAGGGGAGGACTGGGCTCCTACGAGCAGTACTTC. Translated, it gives CASSLKPGQRGGLGSYEQYF.